The sequence of this TCR beta chain was determined in a study of T cell responses to AZD1222 COVID-19 vaccine. J lost 6 bases, V lost 6 bases, and 14 bases had no gene match. The length of the CDR3 is 17 residues. Germline loops: CDR1 MNHNS, CDR2 SASEGT. Clones were sequenced by immunoSEQ multiplex PCR, and TCRdb holds only the in-frame ones, with some missing. The table shows about 120,000 clones, with roughly 88% occurring only once. The sequencing here drew on peripheral blood, taken on day 0 of AZD1222 vaccination. The chain carries TRBV6-1 and TRBJ2-1; 10 bases are a match to TRBD2. The clonotype was recovered from an adult in good health. The CDR3 spells CASSEWSGSGRGNEQFF. DNA for the CDR3: TGTGCCAGCAGCGAATGGAGCGGGAGCGGGAGGGGCAATGAGCAGTTCTTC.